This T cell receptor beta chain was retrieved from a study of glioma-infiltrating T cells after dendritic cell vaccination. General study results and limits: Estimated pretreatment TIL content predicted outcome after dendritic cell vaccination.

Points on this clone: Its antigen is currently unknown.

Germline-derived CDR1 and CDR2 are SGHRS and YFSETQ. The CDR3 length is 19 residues. Unmatched junction bases numbered 16, after V lost 3 bases and J lost 5 bases. Time point indicated: after dendritic cell vaccination, including at tumor progression/relapse. The primer mix had 60 V beta and 13 J beta primers. Libraries were prepared by immunoSEQ multiplex PCR; TCRdb keeps only in-frame clonotypes and omits some of them. Of under 75,000 clones in the sample, approximately 87% are singletons; the top ten hold about 8.3%. The chain carries TRBV5-1 and TRBJ2-1, with 11 positions matching TRBD1. This clonotype was sampled from a human donor with glioblastoma. The specimen was blood, collected after dendritic cell vaccination. CDR3: CASSYRDRGAVGVNNEQFF. The DNA for the CDR3 is TGCGCCAGCAGCTACCGGGACAGGGGGGCGGTAGGAGTGAACAATGAGCAGTTCTTC. The whole variable domain, filled in from reference TRBV5-1 and TRBJ2-1, reads KAGVTQTPRYLIKTRGQQVTLSCSPISGHRSVSWYQQTPGQGLQFLFEYFSETQRNKGNFPGRFSGRQFSNSRSEMNVSTLELGDSALYLCASSYRDRGAVGVNNEQFFGPGTRLTVL.